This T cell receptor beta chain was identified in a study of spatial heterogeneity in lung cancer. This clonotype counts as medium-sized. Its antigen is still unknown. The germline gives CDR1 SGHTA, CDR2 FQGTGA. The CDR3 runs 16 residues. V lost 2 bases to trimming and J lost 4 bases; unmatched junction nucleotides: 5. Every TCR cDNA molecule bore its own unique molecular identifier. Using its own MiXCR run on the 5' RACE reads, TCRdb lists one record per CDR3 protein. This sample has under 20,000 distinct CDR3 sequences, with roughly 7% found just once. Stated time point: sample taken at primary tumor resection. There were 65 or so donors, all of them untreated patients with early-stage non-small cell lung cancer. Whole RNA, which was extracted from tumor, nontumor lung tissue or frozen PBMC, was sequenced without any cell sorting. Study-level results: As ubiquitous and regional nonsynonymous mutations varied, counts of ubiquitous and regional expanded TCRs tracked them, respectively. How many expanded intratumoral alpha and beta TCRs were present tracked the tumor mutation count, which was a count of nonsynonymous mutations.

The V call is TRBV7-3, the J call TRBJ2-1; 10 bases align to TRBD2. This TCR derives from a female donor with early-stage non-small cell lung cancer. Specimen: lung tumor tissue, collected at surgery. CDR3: CASSLGRLAGYNEQFF. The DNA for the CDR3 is TGTGCCAGCAGCTTAGGTCGACTAGCGGGTTACAATGAGCAGTTCTTC.